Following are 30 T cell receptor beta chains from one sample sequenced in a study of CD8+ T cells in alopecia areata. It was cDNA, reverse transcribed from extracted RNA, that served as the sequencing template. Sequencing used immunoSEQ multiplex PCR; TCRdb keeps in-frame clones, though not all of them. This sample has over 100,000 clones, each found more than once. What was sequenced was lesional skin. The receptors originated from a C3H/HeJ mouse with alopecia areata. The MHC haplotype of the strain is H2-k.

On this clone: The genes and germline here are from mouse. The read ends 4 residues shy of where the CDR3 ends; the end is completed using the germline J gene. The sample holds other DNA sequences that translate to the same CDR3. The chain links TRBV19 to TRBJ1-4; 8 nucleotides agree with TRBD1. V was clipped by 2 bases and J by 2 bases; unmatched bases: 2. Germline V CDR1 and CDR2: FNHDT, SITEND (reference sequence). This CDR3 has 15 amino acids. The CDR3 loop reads CASSIGQGSNERLFF. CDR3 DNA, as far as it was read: TGTGCCAGCAGTATCGGACAGGGCTCCAACGAA.

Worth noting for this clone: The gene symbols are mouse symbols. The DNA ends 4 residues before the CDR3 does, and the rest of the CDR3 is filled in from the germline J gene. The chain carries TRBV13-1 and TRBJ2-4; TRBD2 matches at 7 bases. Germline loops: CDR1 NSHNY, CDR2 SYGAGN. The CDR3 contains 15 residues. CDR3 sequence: CASSDALLGENTLYF. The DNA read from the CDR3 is TGTGCCAGCAGTGATGCATTGCTGGGGGAGAAC.

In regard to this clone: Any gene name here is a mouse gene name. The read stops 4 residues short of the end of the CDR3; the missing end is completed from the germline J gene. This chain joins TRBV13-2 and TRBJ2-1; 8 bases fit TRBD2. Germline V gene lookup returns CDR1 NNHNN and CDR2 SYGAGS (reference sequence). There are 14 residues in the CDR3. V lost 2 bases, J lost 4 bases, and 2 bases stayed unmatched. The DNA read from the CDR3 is TGTGCCAGCGGTGAGGACTGGGAGTATGCT. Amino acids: CASGEDWEYA. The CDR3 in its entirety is CASGEDWEYAEQFF.

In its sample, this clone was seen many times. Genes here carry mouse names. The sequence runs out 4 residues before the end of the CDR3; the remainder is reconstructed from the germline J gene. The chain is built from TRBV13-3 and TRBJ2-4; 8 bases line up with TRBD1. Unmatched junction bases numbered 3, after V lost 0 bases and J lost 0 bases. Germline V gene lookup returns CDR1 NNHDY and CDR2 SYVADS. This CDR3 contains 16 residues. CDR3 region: CASSDGTGTSQNTLYF. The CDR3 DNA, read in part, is TGTGCCAGCAGTGATGGGACAGGGACTAGTCAAAAC.

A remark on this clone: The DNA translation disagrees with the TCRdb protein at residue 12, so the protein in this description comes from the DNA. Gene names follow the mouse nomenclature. The CDR3 region is CAWRRDRGSGNTLYF. CDR3 bases read: TGTGCCTGGAGGAGGGACAGGGGTTCTGGAAATACG. The chain employs TRBV31 and TRBJ1-3; 10 bases map to TRBD1. The read ends 3 residues before the CDR3 terminus; that terminus is restored from the germline J gene. Germline V CDR1 and CDR2: GKSSPN, SITVG. The CDR3 contains 15 residues. V gave up 3 bases and J gave up 0 bases; unmatched junction bases: 2. The full variable domain, rest sourced from reference TRBV31 and TRBJ1-3, is AQTIHQWPVAEIKAVGSPLSLGCTIKGKSSPNLYWYWQATGGTLQQLFYSITVGQVESVVQLNLSASRPKDDQFILSTEKLLLSHSGFYLCAWRRDRGSGNTLYFGEGSRLIVV.

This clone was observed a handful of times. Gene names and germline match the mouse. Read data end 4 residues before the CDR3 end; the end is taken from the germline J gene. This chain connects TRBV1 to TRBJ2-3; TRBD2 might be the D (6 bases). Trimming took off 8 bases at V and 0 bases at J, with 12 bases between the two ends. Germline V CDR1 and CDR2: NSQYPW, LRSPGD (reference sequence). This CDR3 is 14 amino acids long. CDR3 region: CTCRGTFSAETLYF. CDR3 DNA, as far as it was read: TGCACCTGCCGAGGGACTTTTAGTGCAGAA.

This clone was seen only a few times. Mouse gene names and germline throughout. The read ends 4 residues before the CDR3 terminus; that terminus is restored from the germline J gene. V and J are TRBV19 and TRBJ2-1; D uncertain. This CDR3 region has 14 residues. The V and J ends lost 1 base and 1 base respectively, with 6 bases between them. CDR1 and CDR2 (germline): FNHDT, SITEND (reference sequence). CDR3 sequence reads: CASSISRNYAEQFF. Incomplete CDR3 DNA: TGTGCCAGCAGTATATCCAGAAACTATGCT.

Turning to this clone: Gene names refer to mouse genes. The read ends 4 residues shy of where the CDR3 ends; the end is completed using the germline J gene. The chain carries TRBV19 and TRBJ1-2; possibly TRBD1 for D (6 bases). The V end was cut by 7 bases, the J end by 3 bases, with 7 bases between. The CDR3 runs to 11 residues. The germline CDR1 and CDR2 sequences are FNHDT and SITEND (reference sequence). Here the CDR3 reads CASAGDSDYTF. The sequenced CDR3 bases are TGTGCCAGCGCAGGGGACTCC.

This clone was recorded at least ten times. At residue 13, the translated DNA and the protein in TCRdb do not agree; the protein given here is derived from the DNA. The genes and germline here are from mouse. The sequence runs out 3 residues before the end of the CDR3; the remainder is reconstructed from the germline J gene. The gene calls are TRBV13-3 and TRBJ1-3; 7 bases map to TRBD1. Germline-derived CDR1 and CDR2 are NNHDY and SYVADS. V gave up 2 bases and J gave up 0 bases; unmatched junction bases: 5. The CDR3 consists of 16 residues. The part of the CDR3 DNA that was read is TGTGCCAGCAGTGACCACGACAGGGTTTCTGGAAATACG. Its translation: CASSDHDRVSGNT. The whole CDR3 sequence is CASSDHDRVSGNTLYF.

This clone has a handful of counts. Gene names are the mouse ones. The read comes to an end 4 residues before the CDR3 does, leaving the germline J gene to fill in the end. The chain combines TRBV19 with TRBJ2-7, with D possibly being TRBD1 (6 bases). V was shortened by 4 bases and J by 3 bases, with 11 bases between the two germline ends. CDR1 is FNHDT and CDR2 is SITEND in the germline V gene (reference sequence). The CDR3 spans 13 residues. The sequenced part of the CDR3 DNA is TGTGCCAGCAGTTCAGGGGATTTCTAT. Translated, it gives CASSSGDFY. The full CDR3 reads CASSSGDFYEQYF.

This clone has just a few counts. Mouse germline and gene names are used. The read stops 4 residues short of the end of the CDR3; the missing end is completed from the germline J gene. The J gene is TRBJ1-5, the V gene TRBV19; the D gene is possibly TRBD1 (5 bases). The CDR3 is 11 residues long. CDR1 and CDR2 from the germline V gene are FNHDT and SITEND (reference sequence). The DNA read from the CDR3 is TGTGCCAGCAGTCCTACAGGA. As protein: CASSPTG. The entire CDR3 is CASSPTGAPLF.

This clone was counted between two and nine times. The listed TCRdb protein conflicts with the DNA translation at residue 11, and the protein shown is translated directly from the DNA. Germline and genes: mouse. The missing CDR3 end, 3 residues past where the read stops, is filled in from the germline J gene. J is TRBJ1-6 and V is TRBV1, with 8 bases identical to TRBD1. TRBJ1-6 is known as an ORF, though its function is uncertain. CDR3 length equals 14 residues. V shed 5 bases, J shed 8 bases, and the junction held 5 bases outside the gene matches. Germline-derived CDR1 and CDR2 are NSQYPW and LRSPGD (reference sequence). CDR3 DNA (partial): TGCACCTGCAGTCCACAGGGGGGGGATTCGCCC. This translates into CTCSPQGGDSP. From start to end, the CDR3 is CTCSPQGGDSPLYF.

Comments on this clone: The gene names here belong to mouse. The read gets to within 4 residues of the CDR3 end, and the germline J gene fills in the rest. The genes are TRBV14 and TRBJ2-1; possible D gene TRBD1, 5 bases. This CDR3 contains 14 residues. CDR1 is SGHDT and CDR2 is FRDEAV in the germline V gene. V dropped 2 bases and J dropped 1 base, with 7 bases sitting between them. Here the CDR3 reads CASSLEGNYAEQFF. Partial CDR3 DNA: TGTGCCAGCAGTTTAGAGGGGAACTATGCT.

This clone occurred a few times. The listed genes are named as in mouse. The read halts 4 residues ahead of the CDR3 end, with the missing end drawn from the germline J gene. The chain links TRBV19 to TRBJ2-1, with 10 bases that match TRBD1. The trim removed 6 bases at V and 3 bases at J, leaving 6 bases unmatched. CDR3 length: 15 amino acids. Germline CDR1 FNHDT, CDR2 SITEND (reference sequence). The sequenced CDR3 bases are TGTGCCAGCATCTCCGGGACAGGGGCCTATGCT. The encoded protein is CASISGTGAYA. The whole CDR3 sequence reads CASISGTGAYAEQFF.

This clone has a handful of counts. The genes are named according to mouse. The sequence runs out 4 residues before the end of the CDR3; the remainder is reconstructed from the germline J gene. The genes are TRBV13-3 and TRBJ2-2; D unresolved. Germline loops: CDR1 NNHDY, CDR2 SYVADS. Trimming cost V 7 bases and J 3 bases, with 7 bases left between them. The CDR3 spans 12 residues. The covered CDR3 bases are TGTGCCAGCCCCCTGGACACCGGG. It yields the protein CASPLDTG. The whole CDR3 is CASPLDTGQLYF.

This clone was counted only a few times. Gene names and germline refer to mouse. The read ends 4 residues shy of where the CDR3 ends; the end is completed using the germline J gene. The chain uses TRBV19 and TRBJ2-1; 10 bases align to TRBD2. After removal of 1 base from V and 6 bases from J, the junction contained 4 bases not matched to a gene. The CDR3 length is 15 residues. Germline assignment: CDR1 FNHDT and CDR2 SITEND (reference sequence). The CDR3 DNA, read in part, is TGTGCCAGCAGTATAATGCTGGGGGGGCTTGCT. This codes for CASSIMLGGLA. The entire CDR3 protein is CASSIMLGGLAEQFF.

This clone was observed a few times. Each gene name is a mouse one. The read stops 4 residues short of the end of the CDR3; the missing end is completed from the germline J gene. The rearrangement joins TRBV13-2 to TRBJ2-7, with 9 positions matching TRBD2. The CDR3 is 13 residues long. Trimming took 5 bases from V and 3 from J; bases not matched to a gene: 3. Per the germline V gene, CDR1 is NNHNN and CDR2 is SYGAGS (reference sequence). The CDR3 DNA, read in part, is TGTGCCAGCGGAGGGACTGGGAACTAT. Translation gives CASGGTGNY. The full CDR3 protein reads CASGGTGNYEQYF.

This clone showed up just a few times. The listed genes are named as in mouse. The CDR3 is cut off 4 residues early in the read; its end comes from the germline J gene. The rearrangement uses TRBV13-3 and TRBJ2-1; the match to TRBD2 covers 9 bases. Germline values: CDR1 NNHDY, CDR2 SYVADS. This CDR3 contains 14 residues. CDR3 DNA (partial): TGTGCCAGCATGGCTGGGGGGGGCTCCTCT. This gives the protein CASMAGGGSS. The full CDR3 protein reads CASMAGGGSSEQFF.

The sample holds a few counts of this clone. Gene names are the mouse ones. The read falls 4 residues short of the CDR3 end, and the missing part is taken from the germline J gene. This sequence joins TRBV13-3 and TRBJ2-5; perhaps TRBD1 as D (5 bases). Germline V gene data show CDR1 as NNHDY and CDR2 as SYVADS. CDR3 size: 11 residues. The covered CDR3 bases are TGTGCCAGCAGCAGGGAGGAC. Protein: CASSRED. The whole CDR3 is CASSREDTQYF. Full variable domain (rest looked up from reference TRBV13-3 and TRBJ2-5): EAAVTQSPRSKVAVTGGKVTLSCHQTNNHDYMYWYRQDTGHGLRLIHYSYVADSTEKGDIPDGYKASRPSQENFSLILELASLSQTAVYFCASSREDTQYFGPGTRLLVL.

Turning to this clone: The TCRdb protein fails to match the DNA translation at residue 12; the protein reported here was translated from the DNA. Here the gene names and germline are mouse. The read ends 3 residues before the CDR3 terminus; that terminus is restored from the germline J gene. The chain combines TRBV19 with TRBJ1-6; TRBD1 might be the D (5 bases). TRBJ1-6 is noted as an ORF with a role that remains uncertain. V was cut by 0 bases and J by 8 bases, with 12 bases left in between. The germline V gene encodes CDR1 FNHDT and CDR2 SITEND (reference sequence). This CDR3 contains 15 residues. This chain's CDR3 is CASSIVAGSYSPLYF. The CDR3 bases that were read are TGTGCCAGCAGTATAGTGGCAGGGTCGTATTCGCCC.

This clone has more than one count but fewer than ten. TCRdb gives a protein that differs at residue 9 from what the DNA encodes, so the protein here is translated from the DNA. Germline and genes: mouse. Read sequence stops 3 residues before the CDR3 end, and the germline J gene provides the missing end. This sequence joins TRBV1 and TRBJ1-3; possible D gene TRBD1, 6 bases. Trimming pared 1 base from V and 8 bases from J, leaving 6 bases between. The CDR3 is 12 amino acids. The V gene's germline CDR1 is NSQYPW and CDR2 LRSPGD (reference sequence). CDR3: CTCSAAGDTLYF. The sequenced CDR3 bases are TGCACCTGCAGTGCAGCAGGGGATACG.

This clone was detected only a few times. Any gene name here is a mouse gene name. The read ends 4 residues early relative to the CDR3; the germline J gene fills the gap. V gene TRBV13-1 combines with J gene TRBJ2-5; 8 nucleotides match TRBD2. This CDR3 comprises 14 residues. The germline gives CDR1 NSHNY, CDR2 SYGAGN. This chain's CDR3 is CASSGGGEADTQYF. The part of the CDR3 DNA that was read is TGTGCCAGCAGTGGTGGGGGGGAGGCAGAC.

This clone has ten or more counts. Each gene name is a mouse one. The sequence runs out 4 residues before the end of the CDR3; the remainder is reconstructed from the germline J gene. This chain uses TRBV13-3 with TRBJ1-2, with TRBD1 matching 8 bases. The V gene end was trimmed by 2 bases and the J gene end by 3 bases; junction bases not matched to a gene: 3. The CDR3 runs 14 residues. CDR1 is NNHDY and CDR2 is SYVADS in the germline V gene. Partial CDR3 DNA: TGTGCCAGCAGTGAAACGGGACAGGACTCC. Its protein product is CASSETGQDS. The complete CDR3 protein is CASSETGQDSDYTF.

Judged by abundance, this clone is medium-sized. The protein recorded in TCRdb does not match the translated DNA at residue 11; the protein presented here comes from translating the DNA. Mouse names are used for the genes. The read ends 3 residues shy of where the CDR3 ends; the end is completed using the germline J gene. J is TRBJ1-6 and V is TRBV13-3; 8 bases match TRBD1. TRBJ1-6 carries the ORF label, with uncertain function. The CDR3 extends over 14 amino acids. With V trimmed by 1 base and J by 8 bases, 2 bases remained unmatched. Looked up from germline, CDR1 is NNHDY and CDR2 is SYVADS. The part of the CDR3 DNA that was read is TGTGCCAGCAGTGATATGGACAGGGATTCGCCC. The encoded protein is CASSDMDRDSP. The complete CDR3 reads CASSDMDRDSPLYF.

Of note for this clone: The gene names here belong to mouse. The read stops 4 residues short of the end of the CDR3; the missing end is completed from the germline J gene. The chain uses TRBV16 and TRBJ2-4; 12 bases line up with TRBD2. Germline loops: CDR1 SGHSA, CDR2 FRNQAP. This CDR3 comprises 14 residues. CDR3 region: CASSGDWGENTLYF. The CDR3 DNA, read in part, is TGTGCAAGCAGCGGGGACTGGGGGGAAAAC.

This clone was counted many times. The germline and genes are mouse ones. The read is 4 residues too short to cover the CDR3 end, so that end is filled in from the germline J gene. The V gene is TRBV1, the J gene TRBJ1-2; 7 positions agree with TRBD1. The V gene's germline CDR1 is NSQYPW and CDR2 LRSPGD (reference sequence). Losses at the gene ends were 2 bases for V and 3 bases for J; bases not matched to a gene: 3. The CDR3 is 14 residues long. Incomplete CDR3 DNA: TGCACCTGCAGTGCAACCGGGACAGACTCC. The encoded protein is CTCSATGTDS. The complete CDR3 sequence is CTCSATGTDSDYTF.

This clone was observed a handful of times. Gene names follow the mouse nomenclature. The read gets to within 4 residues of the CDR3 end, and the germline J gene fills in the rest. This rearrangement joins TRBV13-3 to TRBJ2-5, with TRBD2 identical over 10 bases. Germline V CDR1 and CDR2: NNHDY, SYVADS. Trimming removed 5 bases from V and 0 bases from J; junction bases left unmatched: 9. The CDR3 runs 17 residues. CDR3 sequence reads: CASSLGTGDLNQDTQYF. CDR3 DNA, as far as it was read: TGTGCCAGCAGCCTCGGGACTGGGGATCTTAACCAAGAC.

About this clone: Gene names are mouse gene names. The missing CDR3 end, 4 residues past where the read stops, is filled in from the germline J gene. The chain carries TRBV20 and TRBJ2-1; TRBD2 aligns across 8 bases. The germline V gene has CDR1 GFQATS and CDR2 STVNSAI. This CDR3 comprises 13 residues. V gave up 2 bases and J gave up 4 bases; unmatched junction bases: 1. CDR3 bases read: TGTGGTGCTAGGACTGGGGGATATGCT. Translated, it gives CGARTGGYA. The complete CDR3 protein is CGARTGGYAEQFF.

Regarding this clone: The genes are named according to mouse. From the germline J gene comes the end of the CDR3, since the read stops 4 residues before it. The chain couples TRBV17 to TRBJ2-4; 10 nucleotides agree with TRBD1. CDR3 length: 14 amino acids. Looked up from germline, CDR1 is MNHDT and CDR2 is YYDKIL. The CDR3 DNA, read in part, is TGTGCTAGCAGTAGCCGGGACAGGGGAAAC. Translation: CASSSRDRGN. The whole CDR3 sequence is CASSSRDRGNTLYF.

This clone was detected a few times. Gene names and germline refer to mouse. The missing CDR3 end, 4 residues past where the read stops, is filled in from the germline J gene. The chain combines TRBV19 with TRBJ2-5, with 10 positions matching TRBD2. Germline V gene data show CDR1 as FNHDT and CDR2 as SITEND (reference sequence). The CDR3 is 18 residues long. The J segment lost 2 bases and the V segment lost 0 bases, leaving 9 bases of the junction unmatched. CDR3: CASSIGSWGGVGQDTQYF. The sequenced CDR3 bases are TGTGCCAGCAGTATAGGTAGCTGGGGGGGCGTGGGCCAAGAC.